This TCR beta chain appears in the sequencing data of a study of T cell repertoires in cytomegalovirus infection (dated by TCRdb to the late 2010s). Some background on the complete study: Alongside well-studied HLA-B-restricted epitopes, the peptide stimulations were aimed at recently identified HLA-C-restricted CMV epitopes, whose presentation resists viral immunomodulation. Donor HLA type was relevant to the analysis, as public TCR beta signatures indicated carriage of CMV infection together with the matching HLA type.

Sequenced using an Illumina HiSeq 1500. In TCRdb, the public reads were trimmed at Q25 with fastp and aligned with MiXCR, with productive beta chains retained. Rows matching on CDR3 protein sequence are summarized as one entry with the most common DNA and genes. In this sample the table shows about 890,000 distinct CDR3 sequences, approximately 31% of which occur a single time. The ten largest clones represent over 12% of the sample. The intended sense of this specimen's treatment or condition label: in vitro stimulation with specific CMV peptide epitopes to enrich CMV-specific T cells. A remark on this clonotype: This clone's antigen is unknown. No much larger clone is present one base from it, and per-base qualities are unavailable.

The CDR3 covers 22 residues, taking in both the cysteine and the phenylalanine. Just CDR3 DNA is preserved here, 66 bases in frame from base 1. CDR1 is given as LNHDA and CDR2 as SQIVND, both from the germline V gene (reference sequence). V is pruned by 1 base and J by 0 bases, leaving 15 bases of the junction without a gene match. Beyond this particular receptor, the publication reports: In both this cohort and an independent cohort of some 370 donors, the cumulative frequency of public TCR beta family members distinguished carriers of CMV infection plus the relevant HLA type. The ex vivo response was dominated by HLA-C-restricted CMV-specific TCR beta clonotypes, which also provided the single most frequent clonotype in two of eight donors.

The starting material was cultured CD8+ T cells from PBMCs, obtained from culture after CMV antigen stimulation. The chain employs TRBV19 and TRBJ2-1, with TRBD2 identical over 13 junction bases. The sequence was collected from a human donor in good health (CMV status not recorded). Some clones in this sample may be carry-over from other donors' samples. CDR3 sequence: CASSIVYFGLAGDKSSYNEQFF. The nucleotides read TGTGCCAGTAGTATAGTCTATTTTGGACTAGCGGGGGACAAGAGCTCCTACAATGAGCAGTTCTTC.